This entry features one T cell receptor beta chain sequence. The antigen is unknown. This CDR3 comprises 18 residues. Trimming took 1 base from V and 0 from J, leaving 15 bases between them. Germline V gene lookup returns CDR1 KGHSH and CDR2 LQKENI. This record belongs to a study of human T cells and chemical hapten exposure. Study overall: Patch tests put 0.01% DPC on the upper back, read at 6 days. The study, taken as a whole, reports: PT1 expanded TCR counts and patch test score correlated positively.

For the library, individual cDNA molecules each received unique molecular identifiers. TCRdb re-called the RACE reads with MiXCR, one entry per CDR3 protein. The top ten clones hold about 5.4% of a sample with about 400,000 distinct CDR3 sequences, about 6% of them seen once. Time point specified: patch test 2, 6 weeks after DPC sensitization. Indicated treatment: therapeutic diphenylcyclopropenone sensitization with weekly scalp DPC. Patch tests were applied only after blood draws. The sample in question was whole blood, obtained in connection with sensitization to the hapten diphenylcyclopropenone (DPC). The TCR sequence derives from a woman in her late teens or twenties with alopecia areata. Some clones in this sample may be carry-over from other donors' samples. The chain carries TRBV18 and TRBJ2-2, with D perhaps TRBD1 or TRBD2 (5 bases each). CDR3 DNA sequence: TGTGCCAGCTCACCACAAGGGACGACGCGAACGAACACCGGGGAGCTGTTTTTT. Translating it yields CASSPQGTTRTNTGELFF.